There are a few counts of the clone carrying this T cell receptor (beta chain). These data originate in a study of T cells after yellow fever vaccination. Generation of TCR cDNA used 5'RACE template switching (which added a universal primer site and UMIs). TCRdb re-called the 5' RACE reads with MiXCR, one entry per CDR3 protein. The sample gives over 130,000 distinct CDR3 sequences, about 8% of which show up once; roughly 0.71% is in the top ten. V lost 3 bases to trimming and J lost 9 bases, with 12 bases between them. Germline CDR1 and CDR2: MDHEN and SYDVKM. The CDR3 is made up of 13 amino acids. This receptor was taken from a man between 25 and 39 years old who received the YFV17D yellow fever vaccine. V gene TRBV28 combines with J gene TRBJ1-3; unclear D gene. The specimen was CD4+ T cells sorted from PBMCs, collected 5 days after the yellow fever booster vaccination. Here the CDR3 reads CASSFSGFGTIYF. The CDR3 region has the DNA TGTGCCAGCAGTTTTTCGGGATTCGGCACCATATATTTT.